The subject of this entry is one TCR beta chain. Its recognized antigen is unknown. The library was obtained by the immunoSEQ multiplex PCR assay. A mixture of 60 forward primers for TCR Vbeta segments and 13 reverse primers for TCR Jbeta segments was used in the multiplex PCR. Amplification of the CDR3 region of rearranged TCR beta genes was performed with a multiplex PCR assay on genomic DNA. Amplified TCR beta libraries were sequenced as 87-base-pair reads on the Illumina HiSeq System. The authors processed their data as follows. A later analysis counted tens of millions of unique TCR beta chains across the 670 or so repertoires, and roughly 10 million of these chains were shared by at least two donors. A nearest-neighbor algorithm error-corrected the raw reads and collapsed the reads into unique sequences, merging closely related sequences to remove PCR and sequencing errors. To assign V, D and J gene segments, CDR3 sequences were aligned to IMGT reference sequences. For a sequence to be retained, at least a six-nucleotide match to both a V gene segment and a J gene segment was required. A rearrangement counted as productive if the CDR3 had no stop codons and remained in frame with V and J, and every other rearrangement counted as non-productive. Following IMGT convention, CDR3 was defined as the stretch from the second conserved V-encoded cysteine to the conserved J-encoded phenylalanine. The earlier analysis of approximately 500 of the donors excluded sequences that lacked an unambiguous match to a single V gene segment. In an earlier analysis of around 590 of the donors, a V segment was called functional when productive rearrangements were above 56.7%, and segregating when the standard deviation between donors exceeded 5%. A statistical classification framework was built for diagnosing cytomegalovirus status from the catalog of TCR beta chain sequences. V and J gene assignment, in a later analysis, came from comparing TCR nucleotide sequences with IMGT/GENE-DB human TR gene sequences. A later analysis assigned CDR3 sequences and most-parsimonious VDJ recombination scenarios with the TCRdist pipeline. In a later analysis, every TCR beta chain was defined by the combination of its CDR3 amino acid sequence and its V-gene family, and reads without a unique V-gene family were dropped. As a way to deal with suspected cross-contamination and a sequencing artifact, a later analysis dropped 592 nucleotide sequences that were highly shared and had low generation probability. For each public chain, a later analysis derived a clonal expansion index from normalized ranks of inferred template counts within each repertoire. In a later analysis, generation probabilities were computed with a VDJ recombination model fitted to out-of-frame rearrangements, and the resulting probabilities were checked against IGoR. In a later analysis, TCR-TCR, TCR-HLA and TCR-CMV co-occurrence was scored with hypergeometric tests, and a repertoire-size bias correction was applied to TCR pairs. To estimate false discovery rates, a later analysis permuted the HLA or CMV assignments 20 times. In a later analysis, co-occurring TCRs were grouped using DBSCAN, with TCRdist sequence similarity added in when clustering inside HLA-allele-positive subsets. Repertoires with fewer than 30,000 or more than 120,000 public chains, plus five repertoires with anomalous nucleotide sharing, were excluded from co-occurrence clustering. TCRdb carries this immuneACCESS record with in-frame sequences only. Its versions omit some clonotypes, under half of them owing to an unresolved V gene in the studies checked, with the rest unexplained. D and trimming were read from the DNA, whereas the V and J calls and clone size are those reported in that table. The table for this sample records roughly 120,000 clones. The ten largest make up approximately 3.8% of the sample.

This sample was taken from a study of cytomegalovirus exposure and HLA in healthy donors (dated by TCRdb to 2015 to 2018). In terms of the full investigation: An earlier analysis of roughly 610 of the donors reported 276 Gb of sequence data and 90 million to 120 million unique TCR beta sequences obtained from about 200 million T cells. Donor age, sex, ethnicity and CMV serostatus were compiled together with the repertoire data. In a later analysis, previously published TCR beta repertoires from 670 or so donors were re-analyzed and high-resolution HLA genotyping was added so that TCR occurrence patterns could be studied. Besides the first cohort of about 730 subjects, a separate validation cohort made up of roughly 120 different subjects was used. Genome-wide SNP genotypes for about 65% of the roughly 700 donors were used in a later genetic analysis, which treated that subset as a discovery cohort. HLA typing included class I and class II loci at four-digit resolution. The study aimed to test whether signatures of past pathogen exposure could be identified by cataloging public T cell receptors. Roughly 300 gigabases of sequencing data and around 85 million unique TCR sequences made up an early release that covered 500 to 700 HLA-typed donors. In an earlier analysis of more than 550 of the donors, high-throughput TCR beta sequencing was used to judge whether each TCR beta V gene segment behaved as functional or pseudogenic. Among the roughly 400 genotyped donors, roughly 80% belonged to the genetic ancestry cluster associated with self-reported Caucasian donors. The study used immunosequencing to profile the T cell repertoires of approximately 640 subjects and linked those repertoires to cytomegalovirus serostatus. In the later analysis, no new phenotypic data were used to find candidate immune exposures; instead, reliance was placed on TCR beta sequences and their occurrence across donors. On average, about 240,000 unique TCR beta nucleotide sequences were sequenced per donor among a few hundred genotyped donors of the cohort, with 15% to 20% of those sequences being non-productive. To predict cytomegalovirus infection status, the study combined high-throughput TCR immunosequencing, statistical association of individual TCRs with disease status, and machine learning. The number of donors typed differed by locus, with 629-630 for A, B, C, DRB1 and DQB1, 522 for DQA1, about 610 for DPA1, and under 490 for DPB1. All discovery cohort repertoires had been generated on a single sequencing platform. Several DR-DQ haplotypes were treated as single units for association and clustering because of strong linkage in the cohort.

Summary of the overall study and its limitations: In the study, roughly 160 TCR beta chains were listed as associated with cytomegalovirus. HLA typing was unavailable for some donors at each locus, so association tests used only the typed subset. According to a later analysis, TCR association rates differed among HLA loci, with DRB1 alleles showing the most associated TCRs and HLA-C alleles showing the fewest. Roughly uniform sequencing depth across donors was assumed in presence/absence analyses, although this assumption may not hold. In a later analysis, several top co-occurrence clusters were reported to appear linked to parvovirus B19, influenza, CMV and Epstein-Barr virus. The sequencing pipeline was judged likely to have produced a cluster of highly shared sequence variants as a technical artifact. A further reported finding was that TCR beta sequences accurately predicted the HLA-A and HLA-B alleles for most subjects in the first cohort. The authors suggested that the approach could potentially be generalized to other disease states and immunological phenotypes. In a later genetic analysis, a missense DCLRE1C variant was associated with V-gene and J-gene trimming of TCR beta chains, and the association was replicated in an independent cohort. The classifier was reported to diagnose cytomegalovirus status with high specificity and sensitivity in both the original and validation cohorts. In a later analysis, HLA-associated TCR beta chains were found to be more clonally expanded and to have lower generation probabilities than equally common non-associated chains. This cohort had only TCR beta chains sequenced, and the lack of alpha or paired-chain data limited which features could be detected. CMV serostatus was the only immune exposure information available for the cohort. Strong co-occurrence of HLA alleles, especially DR and DQ, made assigning TCR associations to individual alleles difficult. In an earlier analysis of more than 500 of the donors, most TCR beta V segments appeared in productive rearrangements about 87% or about 30% of the time, broadly matching IMGT annotations. A later genetic analysis reported fewer N-insertions in productive TCRs among donors in an Asian-associated ancestry cluster than the roughly 640-donor mean. Correlated functional status among segregating V segments might be attributable to linkage disequilibrium, but an unknown experimental factor could not be ruled out. A few of the identified cytomegalovirus-associated TCR beta chains were confirmed in vitro to be specific for cytomegalovirus antigens. Because counts were too low, about 15 rarely observed V segments, including chromosome 9 orphons, were left out of the earlier analysis of 500 to 650 of the donors. Most CMV-associated TCR beta chains appeared to be HLA-restricted in a later analysis, and the HLA associations seemed to be driven largely by CMV exposure. Most TCR sequences were observed very rarely across donors, whereas some public TCRs were present in many individuals. Some IMGT-functional V segments, including TRBV6-2 and TRBV6-3, could not be told apart with the 87-base-pair reads, so those segments were excluded. At a false discovery rate of 0.05, a later analysis linked around 15,000 TCR beta sequences to specific HLA alleles.

Including the terminal cysteine and phenylalanine, the CDR3 comprises 10 residues. The CDR3 DNA has 30 bases and is translated from base 1. CDR1 ENHRY and CDR2 SYGVKD are derived from the germline V gene. Cut back by 10 bases and 6 bases, the V and J ends lie 10 bases apart. The cohort comprised some 700 healthy bone marrow donors. At the time of sampling, every cohort member was nominally healthy, though immune exposures that went unrecorded were likely present. The donor tested CMV seronegative, placing the donor among the 350 to 400 seronegative members of the cohort. Every donor gave a peripheral blood sample, and the peripheral blood mononuclear cells from that sample were used for TCR beta sequencing. The Qiagen DNeasy Blood Extraction Kit was used to extract genomic DNA from the blood cell samples.

The receptor was isolated from a man younger than 35 in good health and CMV-seronegative. Sequencing input: PBMCs. The chain couples TRBV10-3 to TRBJ2-7; TRBD1 is a weak D gene call, 5 bases matching. The nucleotides read TGTGCCACCGGTACAGGCGAGCAGTACTTC. Translated, this is CATGTGEQYF.